Listed below are T cell receptor beta chains from one sample, sequenced in a study of shared clonotypes between healthy human individuals. Profiling relied on immunoSEQ multiplex PCR, and the TCRdb table lists in-frame clones only, not all of them. The table lists 2 million to 2.5 million clones, more than 85% of them singletons. Sequencing was done on a sample of naive CD4+ T cells from PBMCs. The receptor source for this set is a man between 18 and 35 years old in good health. Some clones in this sample may be carry-over from other donors' samples. Each CDR3 is given with its conserved first and last residue. D genes are given only for firm matches. A row's size may be missing; if present it is once, few, many or a size class.

j_call,v_call,d_call,clone_size,cdr3_nt,cdr3_aa
TRBJ2-3,TRBV1,NA,NA,TGCACCAGCAGCCAAGGCCGAACCACGGATACGCAGTATTTT,CTSSQGRTTDTQYF
TRBJ2-3,TRBV7-3,TRBD2,NA,TGTGCCAGCAGCTTAGGCGTAGCGGGAGGGGGCACAGATACGCAGTATTTT,CASSLGVAGGGTDTQYF
TRBJ2-5,TRBV9,TRBD2,NA,TGTGCCAGCAGCGCTGGACTAGCGGGAGTAGAGACCCAGTACTTC,CASSAGLAGVETQYF
TRBJ2-7,TRBV29-1,TRBD1,NA,TGCAGCGTGCGGACAGGGGCCTACGAGCAGTACTTC,CSVRTGAYEQYF
TRBJ2-3,TRBV14,TRBD2,once,TGTGCCAGCAGGCCGACTAGCGAGAACACAGATACGCAGTATTTT,CASRPTSENTDTQYF
TRBJ1-1,TRBV7-2,TRBD1,once,TGTGCCAGCAGCTTAGTGTCGGGACAGATATATGAAGCTTTCTTT,CASSLVSGQIYEAFF
TRBJ2-7,TRBV28,TRBD2,NA,TGTGCCAGCACCCGAGCGGGAGGGGGCTCCTACGAGCAGTACTTC,CASTRAGGGSYEQYF
TRBJ1-2,TRBV5-6,NA,NA,TGTGCCAGCAGCCCTCGGTTTGGGGAGGTCTATGGCTACACCTTC,CASSPRFGEVYGYTF
TRBJ2-5,TRBV19,NA,NA,TGTGCCAGTAGTAGGACGGGAGTACGGGAGACCCAGTACTTC,CASSRTGVRETQYF
TRBJ2-5,TRBV2,NA,NA,TGTGCCAGCAAGCAGGATCAAGAGACCCAGTACTTC,CASKQDQETQYF
TRBJ2-7,TRBV28,TRBD2,NA,TGTGCCAGCAGTCCCCGGGGCAAGCGGGAGTCATACGAGCAGTACTTC,CASSPRGKRESYEQYF
TRBJ1-2,TRBV7-3,NA,NA,TGTGCCAGCGGAACACGCTATGGCTACACCTTC,CASGTRYGYTF
TRBJ2-5,TRBV11-2,NA,NA,TGTGCCAGCAGCTATCCGGGGCGGGAGACCCAGTACTTC,CASSYPGRETQYF
TRBJ1-1,TRBV6-5,NA,NA,TGTGCCAGCAGTTACTTGAGCATGAACACTGAAGCTTTCTTT,CASSYLSMNTEAFF
TRBJ1-5,TRBV19,NA,NA,TGTGCCAGTAGTATACAGGGCTATAGCAATCAGCCCCAGCATTTT,CASSIQGYSNQPQHF
TRBJ1-2,TRBV6-1,NA,NA,TGTGCCAGCAGTGAAGGTTCCCCAGGCTCCAACTATGGCTACACCTTC,CASSEGSPGSNYGYTF
TRBJ2-1,TRBV29-1,NA,NA,TGCAGCGTTGAAGAGTGGGCACACCCTTATTACAATGAGCAGTTCTTC,CSVEEWAHPYYNEQFF
TRBJ1-1,TRBV29-1,NA,NA,TGCAGCGTTGCGGGGCTATATGTGACTGAAGCTTTCTTT,CSVAGLYVTEAFF
TRBJ2-7,TRBV6-1,TRBD2,NA,TGTGCCAGCAGTGAAGCCATCCCTAGCGGGCGTGACGAGCAGTACTTC,CASSEAIPSGRDEQYF
TRBJ1-5,TRBV28,NA,few,TGTGCCAGCATCGAGAGAGGAGCAGGTCAGCCCCAGCATTTT,CASIERGAGQPQHF
TRBJ1-1,TRBV28,NA,NA,TGTGCCAGCAGTCTGGTTGGGTTCACTGAAGCTTTCTTT,CASSLVGFTEAFF
TRBJ2-1,TRBV5-4,NA,NA,TGTGCCAGCAGCTTTGGGGGTGGGGATGAGCAGTTCTTC,CASSFGGGDEQFF
TRBJ2-2,TRBV5-1,NA,NA,TGCGCCAGCAGCTTGGGGGGAACTAACACCGGGGAGCTGTTTTTT,CASSLGGTNTGELFF
TRBJ1-4,TRBV28,NA,NA,TGTGCCAGCAGGAGCAGCGATAATGAAAAACTGTTTTTT,CASRSSDNEKLFF
TRBJ2-1,TRBV5-1,NA,NA,TGCGCCAGCAGCTTAGACAGCTACAATGAGCAGTTCTTC,CASSLDSYNEQFF
TRBJ2-1,TRBV25-1,NA,NA,TGTGCCAGCAGTGAAGATCACTCCTACAATGAGCAGTTCTTC,CASSEDHSYNEQFF
TRBJ2-7,TRBV6-1,TRBD2,NA,TGTGCCAGCAGTGAGAGGACTAGCGGGAGGCTTCCTTCCTACGAGCAGTACTTC,CASSERTSGRLPSYEQYF
TRBJ2-7,TRBV5-8,NA,NA,TGTGCCAGCAGCTCGCGAGTGGGGTACGAGCAGTACTTC,CASSSRVGYEQYF
TRBJ2-7,TRBV10-3,NA,once,TGTGCCACGAGGGGGACCATCGGGGACTACGAGCAGTACTTC,CATRGTIGDYEQYF
TRBJ2-3,TRBV28,TRBD1,NA,TGTGCCAGCACTTACAGGGGCTCTACGCAGTATTTT,CASTYRGSTQYF
TRBJ1-2,TRBV6-1,NA,NA,TGTGCCAGCAGTGATTCGGGGCAGGCTGTCTATGGCTACACCTTC,CASSDSGQAVYGYTF
TRBJ2-1,TRBV5-4,TRBD2,NA,TGTGCCAGCAGCTTGGTGGCGGGAGGGAACTACAATGAGCAGTTCTTC,CASSLVAGGNYNEQFF
TRBJ1-2,TRBV7-8,TRBD1,few,TGTGCCAGCAGCTTAAGGGACAGTAACTATGGCTACACCTTC,CASSLRDSNYGYTF
TRBJ2-7,TRBV7-2,TRBD1,NA,TGTGCCAGCAGCTTAGCCGGACAGGAGTTTGTCGAGCAGTACTTC,CASSLAGQEFVEQYF
TRBJ2-7,TRBV6-6,NA,NA,TGTGCCAGCAGGGAGGGACGGGATTACGAGCAGTACTTC,CASREGRDYEQYF
TRBJ2-3,TRBV9,TRBD2,once,TGTGCCAGCAGCGCAGGACTAGCGGGCACAGATACGCAGTATTTT,CASSAGLAGTDTQYF
TRBJ2-1,TRBV7-3,NA,NA,TGTGCCAGCAGCCGGGACCCTGGGGTGGTCAATGAGCAGTTCTTC,CASSRDPGVVNEQFF
TRBJ1-1,TRBV7-6,NA,few,TGTGCCAGCAGCTTAAGGGAGGGCGGAACTGAAGCTTTCTTT,CASSLREGGTEAFF
TRBJ1-4,TRBV29-1,NA,NA,TGCAGCGCCCTACAGGTTGCAACTAATGAAAAACTGTTTTTT,CSALQVATNEKLFF
TRBJ2-5,TRBV10-3,TRBD1,NA,TGTGCCATCGGTCAGGGGGCTCAAGAGACCCAGTACTTC,CAIGQGAQETQYF
TRBJ2-1,TRBV29-1,NA,NA,TGCAGCGTTGGGTCCCCCAGGGGCAACTACAATGAGCAGTTCTTC,CSVGSPRGNYNEQFF
TRBJ2-7,TRBV11-2,TRBD1,NA,TGTGCCAGCAGCCCCGGGACAGGGGTCGAGCAGTACTTC,CASSPGTGVEQYF
TRBJ1-4,TRBV18,NA,NA,TGTGCCAGCTCACCACTGGCAGGGGCGAATGAAAAACTGTTTTTT,CASSPLAGANEKLFF
TRBJ1-5,TRBV29-1,NA,NA,TGCAGCGTAGCCGGTTCCAATCAGCCCCAGCATTTT,CSVAGSNQPQHF
TRBJ2-1,TRBV28,TRBD2,NA,TGTGCCAGCAGTTTTGCTAGCGGGAGGGCCTACAATGAGCAGTTCTTC,CASSFASGRAYNEQFF
TRBJ1-2,TRBV6-5,NA,NA,TGTGCCAGCACCGACCCACGACGGAAGCCCTATGGCTACACCTTC,CASTDPRRKPYGYTF
TRBJ2-1,TRBV2,NA,NA,TGTGCCAGCAGTGATCCAACCTTGACAGGAGCCCCCTCCTACAATGAGCAGTTCTTC,CASSDPTLTGAPSYNEQFF
TRBJ2-3,TRBV5-1,NA,NA,TGCGCCAGCAGCTTGGTTCCCACAGATACGCGGTATTTT,CASSLVPTDTRYF
TRBJ1-2,TRBV2,TRBD1,NA,TGTGCCAGCAGTGACAGGGGGCGAGGAGGCTACACCTTC,CASSDRGRGGYTF
TRBJ1-5,TRBV7-2,NA,NA,TGTGCCAGCAGCTTAGGTCCTGAACCGAGGCCCCAGCATTTT,CASSLGPEPRPQHF
TRBJ1-5,TRBV15,NA,NA,TGTGCCACCAGCAGAGAGATCAGGGCTCAGCCCCAGCATTTT,CATSREIRAQPQHF